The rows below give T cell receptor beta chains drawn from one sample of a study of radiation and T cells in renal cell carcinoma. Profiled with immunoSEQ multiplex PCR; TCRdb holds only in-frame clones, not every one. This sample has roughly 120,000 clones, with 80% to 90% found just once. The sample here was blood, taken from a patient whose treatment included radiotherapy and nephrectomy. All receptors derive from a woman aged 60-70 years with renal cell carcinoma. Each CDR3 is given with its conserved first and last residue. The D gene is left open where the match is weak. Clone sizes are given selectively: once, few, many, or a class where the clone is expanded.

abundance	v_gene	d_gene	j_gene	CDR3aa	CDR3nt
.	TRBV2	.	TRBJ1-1	CASRIRGRLSEAFF	TGTGCCAGCAGGATCCGGGGGCGTTTGTCTGAAGCTTTCTTT
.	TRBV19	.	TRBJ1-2	CASKAMRFYGYTF	TGTGCCAGTAAAGCTATGCGGTTCTATGGCTACACCTTC
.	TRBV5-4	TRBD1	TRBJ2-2	CASSSARGHNTGELFF	TGTGCCAGCAGCTCGGCAAGGGGGCATAACACCGGGGAGCTGTTTTTT
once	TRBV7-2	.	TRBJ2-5	CASSLRAGQGIVTQYF	TGTGCCAGCAGCTTAAGGGCCGGTCAGGGGATCGTGACCCAGTACTTC
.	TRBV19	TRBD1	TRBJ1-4	CASSNKRQGAYEKLFF	TGTGCCAGTAGCAACAAGAGACAGGGGGCGTATGAAAAACTGTTTTTT
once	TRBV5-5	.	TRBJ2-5	CASSLLDYQETQYF	TGTGCCAGCAGCTTGCTGGACTATCAAGAGACCCAGTACTTC
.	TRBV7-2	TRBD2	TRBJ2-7	CASELREGYEQYF	TGTGCCAGCGAGCTGCGGGAGGGTTACGAGCAGTACTTC
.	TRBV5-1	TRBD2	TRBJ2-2	CASSLDASGRAGELFF	TGCGCCAGCAGCTTGGACGCTAGCGGGAGGGCCGGGGAGCTGTTTTTT
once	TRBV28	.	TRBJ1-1	CASSRITGLNTEAFF	TGTGCCAGCAGTCGCATAACCGGACTAAACACTGAAGCTTTCTTT
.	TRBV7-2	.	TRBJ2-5	CASSLALGQETQYF	TGTGCCAGCAGCTTAGCGCTGGGGCAAGAGACCCAGTACTTC
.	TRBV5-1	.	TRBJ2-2	CASSLAPQGNTGELFF	TGCGCCAGCAGCTTGGCCCCACAGGGAAACACCGGGGAGCTGTTTTTT
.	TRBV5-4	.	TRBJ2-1	CASSGGNYNEQFF	TGTGCCAGCAGCGGGGGTAACTACAATGAGCAGTTCTTC
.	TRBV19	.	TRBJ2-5	CASGYPGQYQETQYF	TGTGCCAGTGGATACCCCGGACAGTACCAAGAGACCCAGTACTTC
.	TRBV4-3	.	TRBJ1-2	CASSQAFGQAQDGYTF	TGCGCCAGCAGCCAAGCGTTTGGGCAGGCGCAAGACGGCTACACCTTC
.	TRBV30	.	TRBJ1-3	CASQGAEYSGNTIYF	TGTGCCTCTCAAGGGGCGGAATATTCTGGAAACACCATATATTTT
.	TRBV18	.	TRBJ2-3	CASSPSSGTSTDTQYF	TGTGCCAGCTCACCGAGTAGTGGGACTAGCACAGATACGCAGTATTTT
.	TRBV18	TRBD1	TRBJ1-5	CASSIQGAGVQPQHF	TGTGCCAGCTCGATACAGGGGGCAGGTGTACAGCCCCAGCATTTT
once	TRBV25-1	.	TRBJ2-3	CASSETARDNTQYF	TGTGCCAGCAGTGAAACAGCCCGGGACAATACGCAGTATTTT
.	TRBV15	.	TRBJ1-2	CATSKSLRGDGYTF	TGTGCCACCAGCAAAAGTTTAAGGGGGGATGGCTACACCTTC
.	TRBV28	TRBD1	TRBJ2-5	CASSQGDRPQETQYF	TGTGCCAGCAGCCAAGGGGACAGACCGCAAGAGACCCAGTACTTC
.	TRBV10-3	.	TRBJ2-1	CAISEPSGSYNEQFF	TGTGCCATCAGTGAGCCCAGCGGATCCTACAATGAGCAGTTCTTC
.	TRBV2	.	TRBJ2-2	CASKEGHSNTGELFF	TGTGCCAGCAAGGAGGGCCACTCGAACACCGGGGAGCTGTTTTTT
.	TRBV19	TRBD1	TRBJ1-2	CASSNQGGNYGYTF	TGTGCCAGTAGTAATCAGGGGGGTAACTATGGCTACACCTTC
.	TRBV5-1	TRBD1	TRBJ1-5	CASRGQEGQPQHF	TGCGCCAGCCGAGGACAGGAGGGTCAGCCCCAGCATTTT
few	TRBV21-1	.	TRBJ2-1	CASSEGYNEQFF	TGTGCCAGCAGCGAGGGTTACAATGAGCAGTTCTTC
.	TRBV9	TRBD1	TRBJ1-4	CASSPREGAYGEKLFF	TGTGCCAGCAGCCCCCGAGAGGGGGCGTATGGTGAAAAACTGTTTTTT
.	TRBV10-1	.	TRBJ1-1	CASSESLLNTGKGAFF	TGCGCCAGCAGTGAGTCCCTATTAAACACAGGGAAGGGAGCTTTCTTT
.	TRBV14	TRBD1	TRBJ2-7	CASSLAGTGDRYF	TGTGCCAGCAGCCTCGCCGGGACAGGGGACCGGTACTTC
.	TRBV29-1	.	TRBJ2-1	CSVEDELSSYNEQFF	TGCAGCGTTGAAGATGAGCTGAGCTCCTACAATGAGCAGTTCTTC
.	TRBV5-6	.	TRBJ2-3	CASSFGRAQDTQYF	TGTGCCAGCAGCTTCGGCAGGGCCCAAGATACGCAGTATTTT
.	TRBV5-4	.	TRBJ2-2	CASSLGQTFGELFF	TGTGCCAGCAGCTTGGGACAGACCTTCGGGGAGCTGTTTTTT
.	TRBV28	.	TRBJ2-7	CASTKPGRNSYEQYF	TGTGCCAGCACGAAACCAGGGAGGAACTCCTACGAGCAGTACTTC
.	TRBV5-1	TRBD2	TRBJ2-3	CASSGTSGGTDTQYF	TGCGCCAGCAGCGGGACTAGCGGGGGAACAGATACGCAGTATTTT
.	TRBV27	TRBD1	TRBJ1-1	CASSFRGTGSNTEAFF	TGTGCCAGCAGTTTTCGTGGGACAGGGTCGAACACTGAAGCTTTCTTT
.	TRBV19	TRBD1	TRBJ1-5	CASSMEMGQYSNQPQHF	TGTGCCAGTAGTATGGAAATGGGACAGTATAGCAATCAGCCCCAGCATTTT
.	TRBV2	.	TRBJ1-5	CASSEDFRQHF	TGTGCCAGCAGTGAAGATTTCCGCCAGCATTTT
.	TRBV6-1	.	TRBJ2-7	CASSEILESSYEQYF	TGTGCCAGCAGTGAGATTCTGGAAAGCTCCTACGAGCAGTACTTC
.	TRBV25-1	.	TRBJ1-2	CASSEWTRGYGYTF	TGTGCCAGCAGTGAATGGACCCGGGGCTATGGCTACACCTTC
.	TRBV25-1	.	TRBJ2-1	CASTAYNEQFF	TGTGCCAGCACCGCGTACAATGAGCAGTTCTTC
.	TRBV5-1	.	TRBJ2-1	CASSQASNSYNEQFF	TGCGCCAGCAGCCAGGCCTCGAACTCCTACAATGAGCAGTTCTTC
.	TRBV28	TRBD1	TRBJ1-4	CAIRQGAEEKLFF	TGTGCCATCAGACAGGGGGCGGAAGAAAAACTGTTTTTT
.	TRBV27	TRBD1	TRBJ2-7	CASSNTGVEQYF	TGTGCCAGCAGTAACACAGGGGTCGAGCAGTACTTC
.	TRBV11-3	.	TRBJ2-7	CASSLGNRREQYF	TGTGCCAGCAGCTTAGGGAACAGGAGGGAGCAGTACTTC
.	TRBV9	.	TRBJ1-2	CASSAREASGGYTF	TGTGCCAGCAGCGCCAGGGAGGCTTCGGGTGGCTACACCTTC